Following are 26 T cell receptor beta chains from one sample sequenced in a study of shared clonotypes between healthy human individuals. TCRdb keeps only in-frame clones here, not all; method: immunoSEQ multiplex PCR. Here the sample spans over 1.4 million clones, around 97% being singletons. Sequencing input: naive CD4+ T cells sorted from blood. This sample's subset: CD45RA+ positively selected. Receptor source: a man aged 25-45 years in good health.

The genes are TRBV7-8 and TRBJ2-7; D is undetermined. CDR3 size: 13 residues. Trimming took 5 bases from V and 1 from J, leaving 9 bases between them. CDR1 SGHVS and CDR2 FQNEAQ come from the germline V gene. CDR3 residues: CASSAVVSYEQYF. In DNA, the CDR3 is TGTGCCAGCAGCGCCGTAGTGTCCTACGAGCAGTACTTC.

The V call is TRBV5-1, the J call TRBJ1-5; 8 nucleotides match TRBD1. The V gene end was trimmed by 5 bases and the J gene end by 3 bases; junction bases not matched to a gene: 4. Germline V gives CDR1 SGHRS, CDR2 YFSETQ. This CDR3 has 14 residues. DNA for the CDR3: TGCGCCAGCAGGGAGACAGGGGACAATCAGCCCCAGCATTTT. Amino acid sequence: CASRETGDNQPQHF. The entire variable domain, with the rest obtained from reference TRBV5-1 and TRBJ1-5, is as follows: KAGVTQTPRYLIKTRGQQVTLSCSPISGHRSVSWYQQTPGQGLQFLFEYFSETQRNKGNFPGRFSGRQFSNSRSEMNVSTLELGDSALYLCASRETGDNQPQHFGDGTRLSIL.

The chain combines TRBV10-3 with TRBJ2-7; TRBD1 might be the D (6 bases). Germline V gene sequence: CDR1 ENHRY, CDR2 SYGVKD. This CDR3 comprises 12 residues. V lost 6 bases to trimming and J lost 6 bases, with 12 bases between them. The CDR3 DNA follows: TGTGCCATCAGGGACAGATTTAGCGAGCAGTACTTC. This sequence encodes CAIRDRFSEQYF.

The J gene is TRBJ2-3, the V gene TRBV15; tentatively, D is TRBD2 (5 bases). Trimming removed 0 bases from V and 5 bases from J, with 12 bases in between. The CDR3 contains 15 residues. Germline values: CDR1 LNHNV, CDR2 YYDKDF (reference sequence). The CDR3 sequence: CATSRDPLARDTQYF. The DNA of the CDR3 is TGTGCCACCAGCAGAGATCCCCTAGCAAGAGATACGCAGTATTTT.

This sequence joins TRBV10-3 and TRBJ2-1; TRBD2 matches at 14 bases. Germline CDR1 and CDR2: ENHRY and SYGVKD. J lost 5 bases, V lost 3 bases, and 3 bases had no gene match. The CDR3 loop spans 16 amino acids. The CDR3 region is CAISDGTSGSNNEQFF. CDR3 DNA: TGTGCCATCAGTGACGGGACTAGCGGGAGTAACAATGAGCAGTTCTTC.

J is TRBJ2-3 and V is TRBV28, with TRBD2 identical over 9 bases. The V gene end was trimmed by 3 bases and the J gene end by 6 bases; junction bases not matched to a gene: 10. Germline V gives CDR1 MDHEN, CDR2 SYDVKM. The CDR3 has 16 amino acids. CDR3 nucleotides: TGTGCCAGCAGTTTTCGTCGCGGCGGGAGGGGTGATACGCAGTATTTT. Its translation: CASSFRRGGRGDTQYF.

This CDR3 is CASSQGNSGRVSPRYNEQFF. CDR3 DNA: TGTGCCAGCAGCCAGGGAAATAGCGGGAGGGTATCTCCCCGATACAATGAGCAGTTCTTC. This chain joins TRBV4-2 and TRBJ2-1, with 11 bases that match TRBD2. Germline CDR1 LGHNA, CDR2 YNFKEQ. This CDR3 region has 20 residues. J was trimmed by 4 bases and V by 3 bases; bases with no gene match: 17.

This chain connects TRBV28 to TRBJ2-3, with 8 bases identical to TRBD1. The CDR3 extends over 13 amino acids. With V trimmed by 2 bases and J by 10 bases, 5 bases remained unmatched. Germline V CDR1 and CDR2: MDHEN, SYDVKM. As DNA, the CDR3 is TGTGCCAGCAGTTTACATAGACAGGGGTCGCAGTATTTT. It translates to CASSLHRQGSQYF.

The rearrangement links TRBV2 to TRBJ2-5; no firm D call. CDR1 and CDR2 (germline): SNHLY, FYNNEI. V was pared by 6 bases and J by 5 bases, with 10 bases between. The CDR3 consists of 12 residues. The CDR3: CASSPQQETQYF. CDR3 nucleotide sequence: TGTGCCAGCAGCCCACAGCAGGAGACCCAGTACTTC.

V and J are TRBV29-1 and TRBJ2-3; D gene ambiguous. The CDR3 runs to 14 residues. Trimming shortened V by 6 bases and J by 2 bases, and 15 bases separated the two germline ends. Per germline, CDR1 SQVTM and CDR2 ANQGSEA. The CDR3 here is CSVGRGQHTDTQYF. The CDR3 DNA follows: TGCAGCGTCGGCCGTGGTCAACACACAGATACGCAGTATTTT.

This chain links TRBV19 with TRBJ1-1; D call uncertain. Trimming stripped 5 bases from V and 0 bases from J, with 10 bases between. Germline values: CDR1 LNHDA, CDR2 SQIVND (reference sequence). The CDR3 loop spans 14 amino acids. CDR3 sequence (DNA): TGTGCCAGTAGTCCCCGTATCCTGAACACTGAAGCTTTCTTT. The encoded protein is CASSPRILNTEAFF.

V gene TRBV2 combines with J gene TRBJ1-3; possibly TRBD1 for D (6 bases). Trimming removed 8 bases at V and 0 bases at J, with 14 bases between. Germline loops: CDR1 SNHLY, CDR2 FYNNEI. The CDR3 runs to 15 residues. The CDR3 loop is CASVTGLSSGNTIYF. In DNA form, the CDR3 reads TGTGCCAGCGTGACAGGACTGAGCTCTGGAAACACCATATATTTT. The full variable domain, its missing parts supplied by reference TRBV2 and TRBJ1-3, is EPEVTQTPSHQVTQMGQEVILRCVPISNHLYFYWYRQILGQKVEFLVSFYNNEISEKSEIFDDQFSVERPDGSNFTLKIRSTKLEDSAMYFCASVTGLSSGNTIYFGEGSWLTVV.

V is TRBV13 and J is TRBJ1-1; no definite D call. The length of the CDR3 is 12 residues. Trimming pared 1 base from V and 9 bases from J, leaving 9 bases between. Looked up from germline, CDR1 is PRHDT and CDR2 is FYEKMQ (reference sequence). This chain's CDR3 is CASSLDARQAFF. CDR3 nucleotide sequence: TGTGCCAGCAGCTTAGACGCCCGGCAAGCTTTCTTT.

J is TRBJ2-1 and V is TRBV9; 9 nucleotides align to TRBD2. Germline CDR1 is SGDLS and CDR2 is YYNGEE. Trimming at V came to 6 bases and at J to 5 bases, leaving 3 bases not matched to a gene. The CDR3 runs to 13 residues. The DNA for the CDR3 is TGTGCCAGCACACCTAGCGGGAACAATGAGCAGTTCTTC. Residues: CASTPSGNNEQFF.

This CDR3 reads CASSSSGLRSTYF. Here the CDR3 DNA reads TGTGCCAGCAGCTCCTCGGGACTCCGGTCCACTTACTTC. The V call is TRBV7-2, the J call TRBJ2-5; D is possibly TRBD2 (6 bases). Germline assignment: CDR1 SGHTA and CDR2 FQGNSA. The CDR3 has 13 amino acids. Trimming took 4 bases from V and 14 from J, leaving 20 bases between them. The complete variable domain, with remaining parts taken from reference TRBV7-2 and TRBJ2-5, reads GAGVSQSPSNKVTEKGKDVELRCDPISGHTALYWYRQSLGQGLEFLIYFQGNSAPDKSGLPSDRFSAERTGGSVSTLTIQRTQQEDSAVYLCASSSSGLRSTYFGPGTRLLVL.

The chain joins TRBV9 to TRBJ2-3; a weak D match, TRBD1 (6 bases). Germline assignment: CDR1 SGDLS and CDR2 YYNGEE. Trimming pared 3 bases from V and 2 bases from J, leaving 13 bases between. This CDR3 contains 15 residues. The CDR3 DNA reads TGTGCCAGCAGCGGAACAGGGATGCCCACAGATACGCAGTATTTT. Protein: CASSGTGMPTDTQYF.

The chain combines TRBV7-8 with TRBJ2-7; D is perhaps TRBD2 (6 bases). The germline V gene has CDR1 SGHVS and CDR2 FQNEAQ. Trimming pared 5 bases from V and 0 bases from J, leaving 14 bases between. The CDR3 length is 15 residues. The CDR3 bases are TGTGCCAGCAGCCCCAGGAGGGTGAGCTCCTACGAGCAGTACTTC. This gives the protein CASSPRRVSSYEQYF.

The chain uses TRBV29-1 and TRBJ1-4; 11 bases align to TRBD1. CDR1 SQVTM and CDR2 ANQGSEA come from the germline V gene. The junction had 11 bases not matched to a gene; V was cut back by 5 bases and J by 0 bases. This CDR3 has 18 amino acids. The CDR3, as DNA: TGCAGCGTTCTAGGGACAGGGGGTAGGAGAGCAACTAATGAAAAACTGTTTTTT. Translation gives CSVLGTGGRRATNEKLFF.

The count of this clone is one. V and J are TRBV6-1 and TRBJ1-5, with 9 nucleotides matching TRBD1. There are 14 residues in the CDR3. The germline V gene encodes CDR1 MNHNS and CDR2 SASEGT. J lost 5 bases, V lost 8 bases, and 7 bases had no gene match. CDR3 protein: CASDRDREHQPQHF. The DNA for the CDR3 is TGTGCCAGCGACCGGGACAGGGAACATCAGCCCCAGCATTTT.

The chain links TRBV7-2 to TRBJ2-3; 7 nucleotides align to TRBD2. With V trimmed by 5 bases and J by 0 bases, 11 bases remained unmatched. The CDR3 runs to 17 residues. Germline V gene lookup returns CDR1 SGHTA and CDR2 FQGNSA. CDR3 sequence (DNA): TGTGCCAGCAGCCCCCGTTTCGCGGGAGTAAGCACAGATACGCAGTATTTT. Protein product: CASSPRFAGVSTDTQYF.

J is TRBJ1-1 and V is TRBV7-9, with D hard to call. The germline V gene encodes CDR1 SEHNR and CDR2 FQNEAQ (reference sequence). Trimming cost V 1 base and J 11 bases, with 11 bases left between them. CDR3 size: 12 residues. Here the CDR3 DNA reads TGTGCCAGCAGCTTAGACAGCGCTCTTGCTTTCTTT. Residues: CASSLDSALAFF.

The CDR3, as DNA: TGTGCCAGCTCACCAAGGGAGGGACAGGCTGGAAACACCATATATTTT. Protein sequence: CASSPREGQAGNTIYF. V and J are TRBV18 and TRBJ1-3; TRBD1 agrees at 8 bases. This CDR3 spans 16 amino acids. Germline-derived CDR1 and CDR2 are KGHSH and LQKENI. Trimming removed 2 bases from V and 2 bases from J; junction bases left unmatched: 5. Filled out from reference TRBV18 and TRBJ1-3, the complete variable domain reads NAGVMQNPRHLVRRRGQEARLRCSPMKGHSHVYWYRQLPEEGLKFMVYLQKENIIDESGMPKERFSAEFPKEGPSILRIQQVVRGDSAAYFCASSPREGQAGNTIYFGEGSWLTVV.

This chain links TRBV5-1 with TRBJ1-4; D remains unclear. Germline CDR1 and CDR2: SGHRS and YFSETQ. Trimming left V 4 bases short and J 7 bases short, with 14 bases between. This CDR3 spans 14 amino acids. The chain's CDR3 is CASSLKNMGEKLFF. Written as DNA, the CDR3 is TGCGCCAGCAGCCTGAAGAACATGGGTGAAAAACTGTTTTTT.

The CDR3 loop is CASSPKGIAGNTIYF. In DNA, the CDR3 is TGTGCCAGCTCACCAAAGGGCATTGCTGGAAACACCATATATTTT. The genes are TRBV18 and TRBJ1-3; D is undetermined. The CDR3 runs to 15 residues. Germline lookup yields CDR1 KGHSH and CDR2 LQKENI. Trimming left V 2 bases short and J 2 bases short, with 10 bases between.

This clone was seen once. The chain is built from TRBV5-4 and TRBJ1-1; D not certain. V was clipped by 1 base and J by 6 bases, with 13 bases between them. Germline loops: CDR1 SGHNT, CDR2 YYREEE (reference sequence). The length of the CDR3 is 14 residues. The CDR3 bases are TGTGCCAGCAGCTTGTCCCTGTCAGGCGCTGAAGCTTTCTTT. Translation: CASSLSLSGAEAFF.

The rearrangement links TRBV18 to TRBJ2-7; 7 bases map to TRBD1. The CDR3 is 16 amino acids. V shed 1 base and J 1 base; nucleotides not matched to a gene: 7. In germline, CDR1 is KGHSH, CDR2 LQKENI. The CDR3 sequence: CASSPLGGEGSYEQYF. CDR3 DNA sequence: TGTGCCAGCTCACCACTAGGGGGCGAAGGGTCCTACGAGCAGTACTTC.